The source of this TCR beta chain is a study of CD8+ T cells in alopecia areata. Study-level findings and limits: Clonality exceeded that of normal scalp in lesional scalp, most notably in alopecia totalis/universalis.

The CDR3 has 17 amino acids. Deletions cut 5 bases from V and 2 bases from J, with 20 bases between. The germline V gene encodes CDR1 LNHDA and CDR2 SQIVND (reference sequence). Isolated RNA was reverse transcribed into cDNA used as the sequencing template. Measured with immunoSEQ multiplex PCR; TCRdb has only the in-frame clones, and not every one. The top ten hold 5.5% to 6% of the sample, which has 150,000 to 250,000 clones, 58% seen once. Note on this clone: Its antigen is as yet unknown.

Treatment: oral pan-JAK inhibitor, 5-10 mg twice daily. Sample: CD4+ T cells sorted from blood, taken at week 24, from a patient treated with tofacitinib. The source of this sequence is a human donor with alopecia areata. This chain joins TRBV19 and TRBJ2-3; D is perhaps TRBD2 (5 bases). CDR3 DNA: TGTGCCAGTAGTGAGTCGGGTTTAAGCGGATTCACAGATACGCAGTATTTT. Protein: CASSESGLSGFTDTQYF.